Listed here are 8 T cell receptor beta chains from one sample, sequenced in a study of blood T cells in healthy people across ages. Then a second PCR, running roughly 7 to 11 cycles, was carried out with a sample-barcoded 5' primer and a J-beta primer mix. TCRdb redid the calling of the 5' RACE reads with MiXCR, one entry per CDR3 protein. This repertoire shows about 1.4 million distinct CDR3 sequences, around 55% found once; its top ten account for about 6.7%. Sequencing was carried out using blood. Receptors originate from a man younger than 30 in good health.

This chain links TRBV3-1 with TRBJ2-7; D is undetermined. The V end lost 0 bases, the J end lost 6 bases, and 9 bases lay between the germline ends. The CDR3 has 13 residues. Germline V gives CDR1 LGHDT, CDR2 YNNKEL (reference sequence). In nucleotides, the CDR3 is TGTGCCAGCAGCCAAGATTTGATTTTCGAGCAGTACTTC. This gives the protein CASSQDLIFEQYF.

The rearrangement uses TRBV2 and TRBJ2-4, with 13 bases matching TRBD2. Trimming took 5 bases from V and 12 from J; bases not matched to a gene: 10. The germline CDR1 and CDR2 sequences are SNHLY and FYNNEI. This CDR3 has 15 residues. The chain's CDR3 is CASSLTSGRGKNQYF. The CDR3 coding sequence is TGTGCCAGCAGTCTTACTAGCGGGAGGGGTAAGAATCAGTACTTC.

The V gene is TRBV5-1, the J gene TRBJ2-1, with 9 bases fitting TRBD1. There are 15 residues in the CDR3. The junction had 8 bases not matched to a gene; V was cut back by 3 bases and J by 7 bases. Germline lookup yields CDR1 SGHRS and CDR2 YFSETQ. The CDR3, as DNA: TGCGCCAGCAGCTCCGGGGACAGGGTTAAAAATGAGCAGTTCTTC. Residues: CASSSGDRVKNEQFF.

The chain's CDR3 is CASSWRGDTQYF. CDR3 nucleotides: TGTGCCAGCAGCTGGAGGGGAGATACGCAGTATTTT. The rearrangement joins TRBV5-6 to TRBJ2-3; maybe TRBD2 (6 bases). The germline gives CDR1 SGHDT, CDR2 YYEEEE. The V end was cut by 3 bases, the J end by 5 bases, with 7 bases between. The CDR3 has 12 amino acids.

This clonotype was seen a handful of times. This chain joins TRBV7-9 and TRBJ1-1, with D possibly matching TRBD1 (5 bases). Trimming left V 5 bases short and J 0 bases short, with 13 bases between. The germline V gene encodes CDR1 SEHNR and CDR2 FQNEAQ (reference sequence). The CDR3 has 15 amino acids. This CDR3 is CASSHPQGVNTEAFF. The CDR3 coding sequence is TGTGCCAGCAGCCACCCCCAGGGCGTGAACACTGAAGCTTTCTTT.

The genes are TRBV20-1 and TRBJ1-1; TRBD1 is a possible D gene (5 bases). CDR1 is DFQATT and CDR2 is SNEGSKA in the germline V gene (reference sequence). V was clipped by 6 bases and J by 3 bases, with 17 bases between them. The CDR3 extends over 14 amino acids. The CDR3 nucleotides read TGCAGTGCGACAGCAGGGACGGAAGACACTGAAGCTTTCTTT. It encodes CSATAGTEDTEAFF.

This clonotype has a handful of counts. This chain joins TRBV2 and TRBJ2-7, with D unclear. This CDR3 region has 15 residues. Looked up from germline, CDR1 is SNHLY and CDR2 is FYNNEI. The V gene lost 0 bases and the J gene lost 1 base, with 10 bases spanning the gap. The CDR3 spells CASSEAASPSYEQYF. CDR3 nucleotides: TGTGCCAGCAGTGAAGCGGCATCCCCATCCTACGAGCAGTACTTC.

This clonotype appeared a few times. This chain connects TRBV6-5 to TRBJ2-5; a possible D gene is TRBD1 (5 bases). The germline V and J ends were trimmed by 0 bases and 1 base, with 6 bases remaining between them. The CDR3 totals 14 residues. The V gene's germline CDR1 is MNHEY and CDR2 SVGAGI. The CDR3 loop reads CASSYSGAQETQYF. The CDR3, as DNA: TGTGCCAGCAGTTACTCAGGGGCCCAAGAGACCCAGTACTTC.